The 25 T cell receptor beta chains in this list originate from one sample, sequenced in a study of metastatic and nonmetastatic thyroid tumors. With MiXCR, TCRdb called clones anew from the PCR reads. The table has 5,500 to 7,000 clones, more than 2.5% seen once. No patient received treatment before thyroid surgery. Source material: tumor tissue. These receptors all come from a female donor with papillary thyroid cancer or a benign thyroid nodule (not recorded which). Some clones in this sample may be carry-over from other donors' samples.

Relative to its sample, this clone is medium-sized (0.01 to 0.1%). The V call is TRBV20-1, the J call TRBJ1-4; perhaps TRBD1 as D (5 bases). V was trimmed by 3 bases and J by 8 bases, leaving 13 bases between them. Germline CDR1 and CDR2: DFQATT and SNEGSKA (reference sequence). This CDR3 is 13 amino acids long. The CDR3 spells CSASTGGDEKLFF. The CDR3, as DNA: TGCAGTGCTAGTACAGGTGGGGACGAAAAACTGTTTTTT.

This clone was found many times. The chain recombines TRBV3-1 with TRBJ2-3, with D maybe TRBD2 (6 bases). Germline CDR1 LGHDT, CDR2 YNNKEL (reference sequence). This CDR3 contains 16 residues. The ends were cut back, 4 bases at V and 2 bases at J, with 16 bases in the middle. The CDR3 DNA reads as TGTGCCAGCAGCCTAACTCTAGGGACTTTCACAGATACGCAGTATTTT. Translating it yields CASSLTLGTFTDTQYF.

This clone was counted at least ten times. The germline gene is not matched at one end of the junction; a read error may be the cause. Other nucleotide sequences in the sample specify the same CDR3. This chain links TRBV20-1 with TRBJ1-5; D is possibly TRBD1 (5 bases). Germline loops: CDR1 DFQATT, CDR2 SNEGSKA (reference sequence). The CDR3 consists of 13 residues. CDR3 bases: TGCAGTGCCAGAGATCAAGGGGATCAGCCCCAGCATTTT. This sequence encodes CSARDQGDQPQHF.

Ten or more counts support this clone. The chain joins TRBV18 to TRBJ2-4; D not certain. The CDR3 totals 13 residues. Trimming took off 2 bases at V and 7 bases at J, with 9 bases between the two ends. From germline, CDR1 is KGHSH and CDR2 LQKENI. The CDR3 DNA follows: TGTGCCAGCTCACCAGGGCAGAGGAACATTCAGTACTTC. Encoded protein: CASSPGQRNIQYF.

The chain joins TRBV7-9 to TRBJ1-2, with D possibly matching TRBD1 (5 bases). Germline-derived CDR1 and CDR2 are SEHNR and FQNEAQ (reference sequence). Trimming stripped 2 bases from V and 4 bases from J, with 11 bases between. The CDR3 totals 14 residues. In nucleotides, the CDR3 is TGTGCCAGCAGCTTAACGCAGGGTTCCTATGGCTACACCTTC. Translation gives CASSLTQGSYGYTF.

By share of the sample, this clone is medium-sized. The chain recombines TRBV6-6 with TRBJ2-2; possible D gene TRBD2, 10 bases. Trimming pared 5 bases from V and 4 bases from J, leaving 26 bases between. Germline-derived CDR1 and CDR2 are MNHNY and SVGAGI (reference sequence). The CDR3 totals 19 residues. The CDR3 DNA reads TGTGCCAGCAGTCACAGGGGGCGAATAGCGGGAGGACGCACCGGGGAGCTGTTTTTT. Translating gives CASSHRGRIAGGRTGELFF.

This clone was recorded many times. The chain recombines TRBV20-1 with TRBJ1-1; tentative D call: TRBD1 (5 bases). The CDR3 is 15 amino acids. V was pared by 2 bases and J by 3 bases, with 16 bases between. The germline gives CDR1 DFQATT, CDR2 SNEGSKA (reference sequence). CDR3 sequence: CSARNSKGFDTEAFF. The CDR3 bases are TGCAGTGCTAGAAATAGTAAGGGGTTTGACACTGAAGCTTTCTTT.

By share, this clone ranks as medium-sized. The chain uses TRBV28 and TRBJ2-2; D gene ambiguous. The CDR3 has 13 residues. The germline V gene encodes CDR1 MDHEN and CDR2 SYDVKM. Between the trimmed V and J ends, which lost 2 bases and 3 bases, there was a span of 4 bases. The CDR3 nucleotides are TGTGCCAGCAGTTTAGGCCACACCGGGGAGCTGTTTTTT. As protein: CASSLGHTGELFF.

This clone was seen many times. The chain links TRBV20-1 to TRBJ2-4; 8 nucleotides line up with TRBD1. The CDR3 spans 13 residues. Germline CDR1 reads DFQATT; CDR2 reads SNEGSKA (reference sequence). The V segment lost 6 bases and the J segment 9 bases; nucleotides outside the gene matches: 10. This CDR3 reads CSAPGQGRGIQYF. In DNA, the CDR3 is TGCAGTGCCCCAGGACAGGGTCGGGGCATTCAGTACTTC.

As for this clone: The DNA is left out, because the CDR3 cannot be placed on it with certainty; the CDR3 is given as TCRdb lists it. Other nucleotide sequences from this sample produce the same CDR3. J is TRBJ2-2 and V is TRBV2; TRBD2 is the table's D call and was not checked against the DNA. Germline-derived CDR1 and CDR2 are SNHLY and FYNNEI. The CDR3 is 15 residues long, ends included. CDR3 amino acids: CASSDWGEGTGELFF.

By proportion, this clone is medium-sized. This chain uses TRBV5-1 with TRBJ2-1; weak D call: TRBD2 (6 bases). The V and J ends lost 4 bases and 7 bases respectively, with 18 bases between them. The V gene's germline CDR1 is SGHRS and CDR2 YFSETQ. The CDR3 has 15 amino acids. This chain's CDR3 is CASSRDSTSKNEQFF. The CDR3 DNA sequence: TGCGCCAGCAGCAGGGACTCCACCTCCAAAAATGAGCAGTTCTTC.

This clone was detected many times. The J gene is TRBJ1-1, the V gene TRBV10-2; D is possibly TRBD1 (5 bases). Between the trimmed V and J ends, which lost 6 bases and 1 base, there was a span of 9 bases. Germline-derived CDR1 and CDR2 are WSHSY and SAAADI. This CDR3 has 13 amino acids. CDR3 in amino acids: CASSLGQNTEAFF. The CDR3 DNA sequence: TGCGCCAGCAGCCTAGGACAGAACACTGAAGCTTTCTTT.

This clone is medium-sized by share. V gene TRBV2 combines with J gene TRBJ2-4; D possibly corresponds to TRBD2 (5 bases). V shed 4 bases and J shed 1 base, with 5 bases lying between them. The CDR3 is made up of 13 amino acids. Germline V gene data show CDR1 as SNHLY and CDR2 as FYNNEI. This CDR3 reads CASSGGAKNIQYF. CDR3 DNA sequence: TGTGCCAGCAGTGGAGGGGCCAAAAACATTCAGTACTTC.

The V call is TRBV5-1, the J call TRBJ2-7, with 10 bases that match TRBD1. V shed 0 bases, J shed 4 bases, and the junction held 13 bases outside the gene matches. Germline V gives CDR1 SGHRS, CDR2 YFSETQ. The CDR3 contains 18 residues. The CDR3 here is CASSLGPQGQGERYEQYF. The CDR3, as DNA: TGCGCCAGCAGCTTGGGGCCTCAAGGACAGGGGGAGAGGTACGAGCAGTACTTC.

At least ten counts were recorded for this clone. J is TRBJ1-5 and V is TRBV7-9; 10 bases match TRBD1. The CDR3 length is 15 residues. Germline V CDR1 and CDR2: SEHNR, FQNEAQ (reference sequence). V was clipped by 5 bases and J by 3 bases; unmatched bases: 4. The CDR3 coding sequence is TGTGCCAGCAGCCCCGGGACAGGGGACAATCAGCCCCAGCATTTT. Protein sequence: CASSPGTGDNQPQHF.

As to this clone: Given a much more abundant clone one base away, this may be a read error. V is TRBV29-1 and J is TRBJ1-3; D gene unclear. Germline V lookup: CDR1 SQVTM, CDR2 ANQGSEA. The CDR3 consists of 12 residues. CDR3 sequence (DNA): TGCAGCGCTGGGAGCTCTGGAGACACCATATATTTT. It is translated as CSAGSSGDTIYF.

By sample fraction, this clone is medium-sized. The rearrangement uses TRBV6-1 and TRBJ1-2, with D tentatively TRBD1 (6 bases). Germline V gene data show CDR1 as MNHNS and CDR2 as SASEGT. Trimming took off 6 bases at V and 6 bases at J, with 14 bases between the two ends. CDR3 size: 13 residues. CDR3 nucleotides: TGTGCCAGCAGCCGGCGGGGGGCGGATGGCTACACCTTC. Protein: CASSRRGADGYTF.

At least ten counts were recorded for this clone. The genes are TRBV7-3 and TRBJ2-3; 13 bases match TRBD2. Germline V CDR1 and CDR2: SGHTA, FQGTGA. The CDR3 contains 17 residues. With V trimmed by 5 bases and J by 6 bases, 11 bases remained unmatched. The CDR3 coding sequence is TGTGCCAGCAGCCCCGGACTAGCGGGAGCTGATAGGGATACGCAGTATTTT. Its translation: CASSPGLAGADRDTQYF.

By sample share, this clone is medium-sized. The chain is built from TRBV6-1 and TRBJ2-7, with D perhaps TRBD2 (6 bases). CDR3 length equals 16 residues. Germline lookup yields CDR1 MNHNS and CDR2 SASEGT. Trimming cost V 4 bases and J 6 bases, with 22 bases left between them. The CDR3 sequence: CASSGPRERRWAEQYF. The DNA of the CDR3 is TGTGCCAGCAGTGGGCCCCGGGAGCGGCGGTGGGCCGAGCAGTACTTC.

In its sample, this clone was seen many times. The chain recombines TRBV7-2 with TRBJ2-3; 10 positions agree with TRBD2. With V trimmed by 5 bases and J by 6 bases, 11 bases remained unmatched. The length of the CDR3 is 16 residues. CDR1 is SGHTA, CDR2 FQGNSA, per germline. CDR3 sequence reads: CASSVSASGSRDTQYF. In nucleotides, the CDR3 is TGTGCCAGCAGCGTGAGCGCTAGCGGGAGTAGGGATACGCAGTATTTT.

This clone is medium-sized within its sample. The same CDR3 also results from other DNA sequences found in this sample. V is TRBV6-1 and J is TRBJ2-7; D is perhaps TRBD2 (6 bases). The ends were cut back, 4 bases at V and 3 bases at J, with 10 bases in the middle. The CDR3 consists of 13 residues. Germline V gives CDR1 MNHNS, CDR2 SASEGT. The CDR3, as DNA: TGTGCCAGCAGTGGCGGGATTTTCTACGAGCAGTACTTC. Translating gives CASSGGIFYEQYF.

By share, this clone counts as medium-sized. The CDR3 region has the DNA TGCGCCAGCAGTGAGTTACCCTGGACTAGCGGAACCTACGAGCAGTACTTC. This codes for CASSELPWTSGTYEQYF. This chain joins TRBV10-2 and TRBJ2-7; 10 bases are a match to TRBD2. The CDR3 has 17 amino acids. Unmatched junction bases numbered 8, after V lost 1 base and J lost 2 bases. CDR1 and CDR2 (germline): WSHSY, SAAADI.

Notes on this clone: The junction and the germline gene differ at one end; a read error may be behind it. The chain uses TRBV7-2 and TRBJ2-5; 10 nucleotides agree with TRBD2. The CDR3 totals 15 residues. Germline V gene sequence: CDR1 SGHTA, CDR2 FQGNSA. The CDR3 reads CAGSVSGRAVETQYF. CDR3 in DNA: TGTGCCGGCAGCGTCAGCGGGAGGGCCGTGGAGACCCAGTACTTC.

Sample share makes this clone medium-sized. An end of the junction differs from the germline gene, which may be a read error. CDR3 sequence: CASSLDSGAAGSGIF. In nucleotides, the CDR3 is TGTGCCAGCAGCTTAGACTCGGGGGCGGCAGGTTCTGGGATCTTC. V usage is TRBV11-2 and J usage is TRBJ2-1, with D perhaps matching TRBD1 or TRBD2 (6 bases each). Germline-derived CDR1 and CDR2 are SGHAT and FQNNGV. The CDR3 loop spans 15 amino acids.

This clone was counted ten times or more. This sequence joins TRBV3-1 and TRBJ2-5, with no clear D. Germline values: CDR1 LGHDT, CDR2 YNNKEL (reference sequence). V shed 0 bases and J shed 4 bases, with 3 bases lying between them. This CDR3 has 12 residues. CDR3 sequence: CASSQDRETQYF. The CDR3 DNA reads as TGTGCCAGCAGCCAAGATCGAGAGACCCAGTACTTC.